This is a list of T cell receptor beta chains from one sample in a study of T-cell memory formation after mild COVID-19. TCRdb ran MiXCR on the 5' RACE reads and lists one entry per CDR3 protein. Among approximately 260,000 distinct CDR3 sequences listed, about 20% were seen once. The sequenced material came from PBMCs or a T cell subset sorted from them (not recorded which). The receptors come from a man aged 18-30 years who had mild COVID-19 (a few samples of this study predate the infection). Cell type and time point are not known. The CDR3 runs from the conserved cysteine through the conserved F or W. The D gene is left open where the match is weak. Size tells how often a clone was seen (once, few, many) or the class of an expanded clone, and some rows leave it out.

TRBD2	TRBV20-1	few	TRBJ2-1	CSAPSSGGAGDEQFF	TGCAGTGCTCCCTCTAGCGGGGGGGCGGGGGATGAGCAGTTCTTC
TRBD1	TRBV25-1	few	TRBJ2-7	CASSRQGFSYEQYF	TGTGCCAGCAGTAGACAGGGATTCTCCTACGAGCAGTACTTC
-	TRBV11-1	-	TRBJ2-4	CASSPWSTNIQYF	TGTGCCAGCAGCCCGTGGTCGACAAACATTCAGTACTTC
-	TRBV12-3/TRBV12-4	few	TRBJ1-5	CASSLFGVSNQPQHF	TGTGCCAGCAGTTTATTTGGTGTTAGCAATCAGCCCCAGCATTTT
-	TRBV9	few	TRBJ1-6	CASSGVQGGNSPLHF	TGTGCCAGCAGCGGCGTACAGGGTGGGAATTCACCCCTCCACTTT
-	TRBV7-3	few	TRBJ2-7	CASSPHGGSGYEQYF	TGTGCCAGCAGCCCCCACGGAGGGAGTGGGTACGAGCAGTACTTC
TRBD1	TRBV6-5	few	TRBJ1-5	CASSRHGTGDQPQHF	TGTGCCAGCAGCCGTCATGGGACAGGGGATCAGCCCCAGCATTTT
TRBD1	TRBV9	few	TRBJ2-1	CASNRDRIYNEQFF	TGTGCCAGCAACCGGGACAGAATTTACAATGAGCAGTTCTTC
-	TRBV2	few	TRBJ2-3	CASGLQETGATDTQYF	TGTGCCAGCGGACTACAGGAGACGGGGGCCACAGATACGCAGTATTTT
-	TRBV7-6	many	TRBJ2-7	CASSLGADLLEQYF	TGTGCCAGCAGCTTAGGGGCAGACCTCCTGGAGCAGTACTTC
-	TRBV12-3/TRBV12-4	-	TRBJ2-7	CASSLRQGSYEQYF	TGTGCCAGCAGTTTACGGCAGGGCTCCTACGAGCAGTACTTC
-	TRBV4-2	-	TRBJ1-4	CASSQAYGVNEKLFF	TGTGCCAGCAGCCAGGCTTACGGAGTGAATGAAAAACTGTTTTTT
TRBD2	TRBV5-1	-	TRBJ2-7	CASSLEAGTSFYEQYF	TGCGCCAGCAGCTTGGAGGCCGGGACTAGTTTCTACGAGCAGTACTTC
-	TRBV25-1	-	TRBJ2-5	CASSETGAKETQYF	TGTGCCAGCAGTGAAACCGGGGCCAAAGAGACCCAGTACTTC
TRBD1	TRBV12-3/TRBV12-4	-	TRBJ1-4	CASRPGQGVTTNEKLFF	TGTGCCAGCAGACCGGGACAGGGGGTAACAACTAATGAAAAACTGTTTTTT
-	TRBV7-8	many	TRBJ2-7	CASSVGSGQGSYEQYF	TGTGCCAGCAGTGTGGGTTCCGGTCAGGGAAGCTACGAGCAGTACTTC
-	TRBV11-1	-	TRBJ2-1	CASSLGSASYNEQFF	TGTGCCAGCAGCTTGGGCTCCGCCTCCTACAATGAGCAGTTCTTC
-	TRBV7-8	once	TRBJ1-5	CASSLDRPYSNQPKHF	TGTGCCAGCAGCTTAGACAGGCCGTATAGCAATCAGCCCAAGCATTTT